One sample yielded the 24 T cell receptor beta chains listed below, sequenced in a study of blood T cell repertoires in COVID-19. Only in-frame clones appear in the TCRdb table, and some are missing; sequencing was by immunoSEQ multiplex PCR. Of about 200,000 clones listed, around nine tenths are singletons. The sample comprised peripheral blood. The receptors here all came from a woman in her 40s who had recovered from COVID-19.

This sequence joins TRBV5-3 and TRBJ2-7, with D possibly TRBD2 on 6 matching bases. TRBV5-3 is placed among ORFs of uncertain function. The V end was cut by 3 bases, the J end by 3 bases, with 13 bases between. This CDR3 spans 14 amino acids. CDR3 sequence (DNA): TGTGCCAGAAGCTCGAATAGCGGTTACTACGAGCAGTACTTC. It yields the protein CARSSNSGYYEQYF.

J is TRBJ1-1 and V is TRBV19; D unclear. CDR1 LNHDA and CDR2 SQIVND come from the germline V gene (reference sequence). The CDR3 is 15 residues long. Trimming left V 3 bases short and J 0 bases short, with 11 bases between. DNA for the CDR3: TGTGCCAGTAGTATTAGTAAGCTACTGAACACTGAAGCTTTCTTT. Residues: CASSISKLLNTEAFF.

This sequence joins TRBV3-1 (or the pseudogene TRBV3-2) and TRBJ1-1; D gene unclear. Germline V CDR1 and CDR2: LGHDT, YNNKEL (reference sequence). The CDR3 contains 14 residues. Trimming cost V 1 base and J 0 bases, with 6 bases left between them. The CDR3 region has the DNA TGTGCCAGCAGCCAAGCGGGGTTGAACACTGAAGCTTTCTTT. This sequence encodes CASSQAGLNTEAFF.

The chain recombines TRBV6-2 or TRBV6-3 with TRBJ2-7; D ambiguous. The CDR3 is 15 amino acids. The germline V and J ends were trimmed by 6 bases and 0 bases, with 15 bases remaining between them. The germline gives CDR1 MNHEY, CDR2 SVGEGT. The CDR3: CASSPRGTGSYEQYF. Written as DNA, the CDR3 is TGTGCCAGCAGCCCTCGAGGAACGGGCTCCTACGAGCAGTACTTC.

This sequence joins TRBV7-2 and TRBJ2-7, with D tentatively TRBD2 (5 bases). V was trimmed by 1 base and J by 1 base, leaving 8 bases between them. The CDR3 is 14 amino acids. Germline CDR1 and CDR2: SGHTA and FQGNSA. The CDR3 region has the DNA TGTGCCAGCAGCTTAGATCTAGCATCCTACGAGCAGTACTTC. This gives the protein CASSLDLASYEQYF. The variable domain in full, completed from reference TRBV7-2 and TRBJ2-7, reads GAGVSQSPSNKVTEKGKDVELRCDPISGHTALYWYRQSLGQGLEFLIYFQGNSAPDKSGLPSDRFSAERTGGSVSTLTIQRTQQEDSAVYLCASSLDLASYEQYFGPGTRLTVT.

This sequence joins TRBV7-6 and TRBJ1-5; unclear D gene. Trimming pared 1 base from V and 6 bases from J, leaving 25 bases between. Germline CDR1 is SGHVS and CDR2 is FNYEAQ. The CDR3 is 19 residues long. The CDR3 here is CASSLEAVTRPRMSQPQHF. The CDR3 region has the DNA TGTGCCAGCAGCTTAGAAGCAGTGACAAGACCAAGGATGAGTCAGCCCCAGCATTTT.

This rearrangement joins TRBV30 to TRBJ1-3; tentatively, D is TRBD1 (5 bases). Trimming took 4 bases from V and 0 from J, leaving 13 bases between them. Germline V lookup: CDR1 GTSNPN, CDR2 SVGIG (reference sequence). CDR3 length: 15 amino acids. CDR3 protein: CAWTRGVYSGNTIYF. The CDR3 coding sequence is TGTGCCTGGACTCGGGGGGTGTACTCTGGAAACACCATATATTTT.

The chain recombines TRBV5-1 with TRBJ2-5, with TRBD2 matching 8 bases. Germline trimming cut 1 base from V and 2 bases from J; bases unmatched to any gene: 4. Germline CDR1 is SGHRS and CDR2 is YFSETQ. The CDR3 consists of 15 residues. The CDR3 DNA reads as TGCGCCAGCAGCTTGAGCGGGGGTGGACAAGAGACCCAGTACTTC. Protein: CASSLSGGGQETQYF.

The J gene is TRBJ2-6, the V gene TRBV3-1 (or the pseudogene TRBV3-2); tentatively, D is TRBD1 (6 bases). Deletions cut 1 base from V and 0 bases from J, with 16 bases between. CDR1 LGHDT and CDR2 YNNKEL come from the germline V gene (reference sequence). The CDR3 covers 19 residues. The CDR3 DNA follows: TGTGCCAGCAGCCAAGTGTTAGGGGGAGAGGGCTCTGGGGCCAACGTCCTGACTTTC. This sequence encodes CASSQVLGGEGSGANVLTF.

This chain links TRBV28 with TRBJ2-1; possibly TRBD1 for D (5 bases). Trimming cost V 1 base and J 5 bases, with 9 bases left between them. CDR3 size: 14 residues. Germline V lookup: CDR1 MDHEN, CDR2 SYDVKM. As DNA, the CDR3 is TGTGCCAGCAGTTTATCCCAGGGAAACAATGAGCAGTTCTTC. The encoded protein is CASSLSQGNNEQFF.

The chain employs TRBV9 and TRBJ2-1; D is unclear. The CDR3 runs to 14 residues. V was pared by 4 bases and J by 2 bases, with 10 bases between. Germline CDR1 reads SGDLS; CDR2 reads YYNGEE. CDR3 sequence reads: CASSPRLPYNEQFF. The CDR3 DNA is TGTGCCAGCAGCCCTAGGTTGCCCTACAATGAGCAGTTCTTC.

The V gene is TRBV5-1, the J gene TRBJ2-2, with TRBD2 matching 8 bases. The CDR3 is 15 amino acids. V lost 4 bases and J lost 5; bases outside the gene matches: 7. Germline V gene sequence: CDR1 SGHRS, CDR2 YFSETQ. As DNA, the CDR3 is TGCGCCAGCAGCCGGGAGGGCCCCGGAACCGGGGAGCTGTTTTTT. It translates to CASSREGPGTGELFF.

This clone was recorded once. This chain joins TRBV4-1 and TRBJ2-7; D is ambiguous. Trimming cost V 0 bases and J 0 bases, with 12 bases left between them. The CDR3 totals 16 residues. CDR1 MGHRA and CDR2 YSYEKL come from the germline V gene. CDR3 loop: CASSQETGFPSYEQYF. The CDR3 nucleotides are TGCGCCAGCAGCCAAGAAACTGGTTTCCCCTCCTACGAGCAGTACTTC.

This chain uses TRBV6-1 with TRBJ1-2; 7 bases are shared with TRBD1. The CDR3 length is 16 residues. Germline V gives CDR1 MNHNS, CDR2 SASEGT. Germline trimming cut 2 bases from V and 9 bases from J; bases unmatched to any gene: 15. DNA of the CDR3: TGTGCCAGCAGTGAAAGGTGGTCGGGACAGACTTCTAGCTACACCTTC. Its protein is CASSERWSGQTSSYTF.

The sample holds one count of this clone. The chain employs TRBV2 and TRBJ2-5, with D unresolved. Germline assignment: CDR1 SNHLY and CDR2 FYNNEI. Trimming pared 7 bases from V and 9 bases from J, leaving 12 bases between. CDR3 length equals 11 residues. CDR3 residues: CASTAGLAQYF. Written as DNA, the CDR3 is TGTGCCAGCACAGCCGGGTTGGCCCAGTACTTC. Full variable domain (missing parts from reference TRBV2 and TRBJ2-5): EPEVTQTPSHQVTQMGQEVILRCVPISNHLYFYWYRQILGQKVEFLVSFYNNEISEKSEIFDDQFSVERPDGSNFTLKIRSTKLEDSAMYFCASTAGLAQYFGPGTRLLVL.

J is TRBJ2-1 and V is TRBV14; unclear D gene. Trimming stripped 0 bases from V and 8 bases from J, with 5 bases between. CDR1 and CDR2 (germline): SGHDN, FVKESK. The CDR3 covers 12 residues. CDR3 residues: CASSQDNDEQFF. CDR3 in DNA: TGTGCCAGCAGCCAAGATAATGATGAGCAGTTCTTC. Filled out from reference TRBV14 and TRBJ2-1, the complete variable domain reads EAGVTQFPSHSVIEKGQTVTLRCDPISGHDNLYWYRRVMGKEIKFLLHFVKESKQDESGMPNNRFLAERTGGTYSTLKVQPAELEDSGVYFCASSQDNDEQFFGPGTRLTVL.

Note on this clone: The junction departs from the called germline gene at one end, perhaps through a read error. The gene calls are TRBV27 and TRBJ1-2; D may be TRBD1 (5 bases). The germline gives CDR1 MNHEY, CDR2 SMNVEV (reference sequence). The CDR3 is 15 amino acids. CDR3 amino acids: CASSLSAGKAYGCTF. CDR3 nucleotides: TGTGCCAGCAGTTTATCGGCAGGGAAAGCTTATGGCTGCACCTTC.

The chain employs TRBV27 and TRBJ2-5; perhaps TRBD1 as D (6 bases). The CDR3 is made up of 15 amino acids. Germline V gives CDR1 MNHEY, CDR2 SMNVEV (reference sequence). Trimming took off 0 bases at V and 4 bases at J, with 12 bases between the two ends. The CDR3 is CASSLSSRGGETQYF. The DNA for the CDR3 is TGTGCCAGCAGTTTATCGTCCAGGGGTGGAGAGACCCAGTACTTC.

The V call is TRBV11-2, the J call TRBJ2-7; D not resolved. The CDR3 consists of 12 residues. Per the germline V gene, CDR1 is SGHAT and CDR2 is FQNNGV. The V end was cut by 5 bases, the J end by 2 bases, with 7 bases between. For the CDR3, the DNA is TGTGCCAGCAGCGCGTCAACCTACGAGCAGTACTTC. Translation gives CASSASTYEQYF.

The V gene is TRBV30, the J gene TRBJ1-3; 7 bases align to TRBD1. This CDR3 is built from 15 residues. Germline CDR1 is GTSNPN and CDR2 is SVGIG (reference sequence). J lost 0 bases, V lost 6 bases, and 8 bases had no gene match. CDR3 bases: TGTGCCTGCGAGGGGGCAGGAATCTCTGGAAACACCATATATTTT. It encodes CACEGAGISGNTIYF.

The genes are TRBV6-2 or TRBV6-3 and TRBJ1-1; TRBD1 matches 12 bases. The V and J ends lost 4 bases and 0 bases, in that order; junction bases with no gene match: 12. This CDR3 is built from 19 residues. CDR1 and CDR2 from the germline V gene are MNHEY and SVGEGT. The CDR3 DNA follows: TGTGCCAGCAGTTCCCTCCCGGGACAGGGGGCGCGAATGAACACTGAAGCTTTCTTT. This sequence encodes CASSSLPGQGARMNTEAFF.

The rearrangement uses TRBV5-8 and TRBJ2-1, with TRBD1 matching 11 bases. With 5 bases clipped from V and 2 bases from J, the junction kept 6 bases outside the gene matches. From germline, CDR1 is SGHTS and CDR2 YDEGEE. This CDR3 is built from 16 residues. The DNA of the CDR3 is TGTGCCAGCAGGACGGACAGGGGGCTGACCTACAATGAGCAGTTCTTC. Residues: CASRTDRGLTYNEQFF.

The chain employs TRBV19 and TRBJ1-4; D not certain. Looked up from germline, CDR1 is LNHDA and CDR2 is SQIVND (reference sequence). CDR3 length: 14 amino acids. Trimming pared 3 bases from V and 8 bases from J, leaving 13 bases between. The CDR3 DNA sequence: TGTGCCAGTAGTATGCTCGGTTCGGGGGAAAAACTGTTTTTT. Residues: CASSMLGSGEKLFF.

This chain joins TRBV18 and TRBJ2-7; 8 bases map to TRBD2. V lost 3 bases to trimming and J lost 4 bases; unmatched junction nucleotides: 14. The CDR3 is 17 residues long. Germline V gives CDR1 KGHSH, CDR2 LQKENI. CDR3 region: CASSPIAPVREGYEQYF. CDR3 coding DNA: TGTGCCAGCTCACCTATCGCGCCGGTCCGGGAGGGTTACGAGCAGTACTTC.